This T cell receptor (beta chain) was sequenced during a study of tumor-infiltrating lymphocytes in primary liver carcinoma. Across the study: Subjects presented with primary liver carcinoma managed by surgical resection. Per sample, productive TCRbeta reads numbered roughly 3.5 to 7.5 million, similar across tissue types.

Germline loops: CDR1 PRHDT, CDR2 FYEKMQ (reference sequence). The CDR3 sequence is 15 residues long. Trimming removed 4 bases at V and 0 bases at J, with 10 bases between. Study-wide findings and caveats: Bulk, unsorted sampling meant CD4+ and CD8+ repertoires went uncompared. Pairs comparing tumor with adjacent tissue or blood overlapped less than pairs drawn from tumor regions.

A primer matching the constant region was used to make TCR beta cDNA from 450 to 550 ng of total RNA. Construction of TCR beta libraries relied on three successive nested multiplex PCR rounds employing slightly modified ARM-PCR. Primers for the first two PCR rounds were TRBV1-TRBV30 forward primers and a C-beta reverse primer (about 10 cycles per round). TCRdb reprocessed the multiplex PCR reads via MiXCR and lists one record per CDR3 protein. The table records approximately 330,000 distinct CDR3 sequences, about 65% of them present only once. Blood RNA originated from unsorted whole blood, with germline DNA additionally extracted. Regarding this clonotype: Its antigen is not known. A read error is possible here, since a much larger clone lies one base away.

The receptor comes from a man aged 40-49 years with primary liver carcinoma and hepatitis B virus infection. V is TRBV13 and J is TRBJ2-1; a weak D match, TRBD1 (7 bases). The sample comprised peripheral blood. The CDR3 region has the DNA TGTGCCAGCAGCTCAGGGGGGAACTCCTACAATGAGCAGTTCTTC. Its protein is CASSSGGNSYNEQFF.